One TCR beta chain is described in this entry. The table came from immunoSEQ multiplex PCR; TCRdb's copy has only in-frame clones and leaves some out. This sample has around 43,000 clones, with about 90% found just once. This specimen belongs to a study of control samples from healthy donors and cancer patients. Trimming cost V 1 base and J 7 bases; bases outside gene matches: 7. This CDR3 comprises 16 residues. Germline lookup yields CDR1 SEHNR and CDR2 FQNEAQ (reference sequence). The chain is built from TRBV7-9 and TRBJ1-4, with 9 bases that match TRBD1. Specimen: blood. The origin of this receptor is a woman in her fifties or sixties in good health. The CDR3 here is CASSLGLQGAGEKLFF. In DNA, the CDR3 is TGTGCCAGCAGCTTAGGGCTACAGGGGGCGGGTGAAAAACTGTTTTTT.